One sample yielded the 25 T cell receptor beta chains listed below, sequenced in a study of persistence of HIV-infected CD4 T cells (dated by TCRdb to 2018 to 2021). The sample's treatment or condition label, in plain terms: suppressive antiretroviral therapy. As a nonspecific positive control representing the CD4+ T cell repertoire, cells were stimulated with anti-CD3/anti-CD28 magnetic beads. Sorting of responding CD4+ T cells was based on upregulation of both CD40 ligand and CD69. The immunoSEQ hsTCRB assay version 4 in survey mode was used to sequence TCRbeta repertoires from genomic DNA. The immuneACCESS repertoire file appears here via TCRdb, limited to in-frame rearrangements. These files lack a portion of the clones; in checked studies, under half of the deficit traces to unresolved V genes, and the cause of the others is not known. For this sample the table gives 35,000 to 55,000 clones, of which more than 85% were detected only once. The biggest ten clones account for 1.8% of the sample.

Their antigen targets remain unknown. Sequencing used CD4+ T cells sorted from PBMCs after approximately 19-hour stimulation, obtained from a patient who received antiretroviral therapy. Read against the paper, the sample's cell subset or site label means: CD40L+CD69+ CD4 T cells responding to anti-CD3/anti-CD28 beads, representing the overall repertoire. Receptor source: an adult man with HIV who was CMV-seropositive.

The J gene is TRBJ1-4, the V gene TRBV6-6; a weak D match, TRBD1 (6 bases). The V end lost 4 bases, the J end lost 2 bases, and 14 bases lay between the germline ends. Germline-derived CDR1 and CDR2 are MNHNY and SVGAGI (reference sequence). The CDR3 has 16 amino acids. The CDR3: CASSSRGLGTNEKLFF. In nucleotides, the CDR3 is TGTGCCAGCAGTTCCAGGGGATTAGGCACTAATGAAAAACTGTTTTTT.

V is TRBV5-1 and J is TRBJ2-6; 12 positions match TRBD2. J gave up 0 bases and V 7 bases, and 5 bases lay outside the gene matches. The V gene's germline CDR1 is SGHRS and CDR2 YFSETQ. The CDR3 sequence is 17 residues long. CDR3 DNA: TGCGCCAGCGCCCTAGCGGGGGGGCTCTCTGGGGCCAACGTCCTGACTTTC. This sequence encodes CASALAGGLSGANVLTF.

The chain recombines TRBV5-1 with TRBJ2-1; 8 nucleotides line up with TRBD2. Trimming took 4 bases from V and 7 from J; bases not matched to a gene: 13. The CDR3 totals 16 residues. CDR1 SGHRS and CDR2 YFSETQ come from the germline V gene. CDR3 bases: TGCGCCAGCAGCCCCTCTTTGAAGCGGGGGACGAATGAGCAGTTCTTC. Protein sequence: CASSPSLKRGTNEQFF. The variable domain in full, with the rest retrieved from reference TRBV5-1 and TRBJ2-1, is KAGVTQTPRYLIKTRGQQVTLSCSPISGHRSVSWYQQTPGQGLQFLFEYFSETQRNKGNFPGRFSGRQFSNSRSEMNVSTLELGDSALYLCASSPSLKRGTNEQFFGPGTRLTVL.

V gene TRBV18 combines with J gene TRBJ1-4; D is undetermined. CDR3 length equals 16 residues. The V gene's germline CDR1 is KGHSH and CDR2 LQKENI. Trimming pared 2 bases from V and 0 bases from J, leaving 10 bases between. As DNA, the CDR3 is TGTGCCAGCTCACCAGAACAGCTAGCAACTAATGAAAAACTGTTTTTT. It translates to CASSPEQLATNEKLFF.

J is TRBJ2-7 and V is TRBV4-1, with TRBD1 as a possible D gene (6 bases). The CDR3 consists of 15 residues. V was shortened by 4 bases and J by 2 bases, with 15 bases between the two germline ends. Germline V gene sequence: CDR1 MGHRA, CDR2 YSYEKL. DNA of the CDR3: TGCGCCAGCAGCCTAAAGGACAGACTCGCCTACGAGCAGTACTTC. This gives the protein CASSLKDRLAYEQYF.

The chain's CDR3 is CARSAVRGRTEAFF. CDR3 nucleotides: TGTGCCAGAAGCGCGGTAAGGGGAAGAACTGAAGCTTTCTTT. The chain has TRBV7-5 and TRBJ1-1; TRBD1, as called in the table, went unchecked against the DNA. TRBV7-5 is described as a pseudogene. The CDR3 covers 14 residues.

The chain carries TRBV6-5 and TRBJ1-2, with a weak D call TRBD1 (6 bases). Germline V CDR1 and CDR2: MNHEY, SVGAGI. V was clipped by 3 bases and J by 5 bases, with 10 bases between them. The CDR3 extends over 13 amino acids. The CDR3 spells CASSYGTNYGYTF. CDR3 bases: TGTGCCAGCAGTTATGGGACAAATTATGGCTACACCTTC.

The chain is built from TRBV7-3 and TRBJ2-1, with 9 bases lining up with TRBD2. Germline lookup yields CDR1 SGHTA and CDR2 FQGTGA. V gave up 4 bases and J gave up 1 base; unmatched junction bases: 8. CDR3 length: 17 amino acids. This chain's CDR3 is CASSSSVLAGSYNEQFF. DNA of the CDR3: TGTGCCAGCAGCTCCTCGGTCCTAGCGGGGTCCTACAATGAGCAGTTCTTC.

Here the CDR3 reads CASSYRPSGGTYEQYF. The CDR3 DNA is TGCGCCAGCAGCTACAGACCAAGCGGGGGTACCTACGAGCAGTACTTC. The chain carries TRBV5-1 and TRBJ2-7; 8 bases agree with TRBD2. Germline trimming cut 3 bases from V and 2 bases from J; bases unmatched to any gene: 10. Germline values: CDR1 SGHRS, CDR2 YFSETQ. The CDR3 runs 16 residues.

The rearrangement uses TRBV5-1 and TRBJ1-1; the D is unclear. The V gene's germline CDR1 is SGHRS and CDR2 YFSETQ. The CDR3 has 15 residues. The V end was cut by 0 bases, the J end by 5 bases, with 14 bases between. The CDR3 loop reads CASSLEGGSGTEAFF. CDR3 DNA: TGCGCCAGCAGCTTGGAAGGCGGGTCCGGGACTGAAGCTTTCTTT.

The chain joins TRBV5-4 to TRBJ2-2; no definite D call. Germline V gene sequence: CDR1 SGHNT, CDR2 YYREEE (reference sequence). Trimming pared 0 bases from V and 1 base from J, leaving 7 bases between. This CDR3 contains 15 residues. As DNA, the CDR3 is TGTGCCAGCAGCTTGGGCGGATTGAACACCGGGGAGCTGTTTTTT. Residues: CASSLGGLNTGELFF.

This chain uses TRBV10-2 with TRBJ2-6; D may match TRBD1 or TRBD2 (6 bases each). In germline, CDR1 is WSHSY, CDR2 SAAADI. The CDR3 is 16 residues long. Trimming stripped 2 bases from V and 4 bases from J, with 12 bases between. The CDR3 coding sequence is TGCGCCAGCAGTGAGAGGGGGGCGTCCGGGGCCAACGTCCTGACTTTC. Translating gives CASSERGASGANVLTF.

This clone was seen a single time. The chain links TRBV4-1 to TRBJ2-7; D ambiguous. The V gene lost 5 bases and the J gene lost 3 bases, with 14 bases spanning the gap. Germline CDR1 is MGHRA and CDR2 is YSYEKL. The CDR3 totals 14 residues. The CDR3 spells CASSFPGRGYEQYF. For the CDR3, the DNA is TGCGCCAGCAGCTTCCCCGGTAGAGGCTACGAGCAGTACTTC.

The V call is TRBV12-3 or TRBV12-4, the J call TRBJ1-1; D unclear. The CDR3 is 13 amino acids. V gave up 0 bases and J gave up 3 bases, with 5 bases separating them. CDR3 amino acids: CASSLAGYTEAFF. In nucleotides, the CDR3 is TGTGCCAGCAGTTTAGCCGGGTACACTGAAGCTTTCTTT.

The DNA for the CDR3 is TGTGCCAGCAGTCGTCGGGACAGGGACGCTATGGGCTACACCTTC. Translating gives CASSRRDRDAMGYTF. The gene calls are TRBV6-2 or TRBV6-3 and TRBJ1-2; TRBD1 agrees at 9 bases. The V and J ends lost 5 bases and 8 bases, in that order; junction bases with no gene match: 12. Looked up from germline, CDR1 is MNHEY and CDR2 is SVGEGT. This CDR3 spans 15 amino acids.

The chain carries TRBV7-9 and TRBJ1-1, with D possibly being TRBD1 (5 bases). V was trimmed by 6 bases and J by 5 bases, leaving 13 bases between them. The CDR3 is 13 amino acids. Germline values: CDR1 SEHNR, CDR2 FQNEAQ (reference sequence). The CDR3 is CASSLKGETEAFF. DNA for the CDR3: TGTGCCAGCAGTCTAAAAGGGGAAACTGAAGCTTTCTTT. The full variable domain, in which reference TRBV7-9 and TRBJ1-1 provide the parts outside the CDR3, is DTGVSQNPRHKITKRGQNVTFRCDPISEHNRLYWYRQTLGQGPEFLTYFQNEAQLEKSRLLSDRFSAERPKGSFSTLEIQRTEQGDSAMYLCASSLKGETEAFFGQGTRLTVV.

This clone was detected once. The V and J genes are TRBV7-2 and TRBJ2-6, with no clear D. Germline V gene data show CDR1 as SGHTA and CDR2 as FQGNSA. V was clipped by 1 base and J by 4 bases, with 14 bases between them. The CDR3 totals 17 residues. The CDR3 loop reads CASSLGGGRFGANVLTF. CDR3 nucleotide sequence: TGTGCCAGCAGCTTAGGGGGTGGGCGGTTCGGGGCCAACGTCCTGACTTTC.

This chain joins TRBV5-8 and TRBJ1-5; D gene uncertain. Germline V lookup: CDR1 SGHTS, CDR2 YDEGEE. CDR3 length equals 11 residues. With 4 bases removed from V and 7 bases from J, the gap between germline ends came to 6 bases. CDR3 residues: CASSIWQPQHF. CDR3 nucleotides: TGTGCCAGCAGCATCTGGCAGCCCCAGCATTTT.

The chain combines TRBV7-9 with TRBJ1-3; D is unresolved. CDR1 SEHNR and CDR2 FQNEAQ come from the germline V gene (reference sequence). The ends were cut back, 7 bases at V and 8 bases at J, with 12 bases in the middle. CDR3 length: 12 amino acids. The DNA of the CDR3 is TGTGCCAGCAACCCATCCGAGGACACCATATATTTT. Translation: CASNPSEDTIYF.

CDR3 sequence: CASSSGRGVYTDTQYF. CDR3 nucleotides: TGTGCCAGCAGTTCGGGTCGGGGGGTCTACACAGATACGCAGTATTTT. V gene TRBV7-9 combines with J gene TRBJ2-3; 7 nucleotides agree with TRBD2. CDR1 and CDR2 (germline): SEHNR, FQNEAQ (reference sequence). The V and J ends lost 6 bases and 2 bases, in that order; junction bases with no gene match: 11. The CDR3 spans 16 residues.

The genes are TRBV9 and TRBJ2-5, with D perhaps being TRBD1 or TRBD2 (5 bases each). V dropped 4 bases and J dropped 5 bases, with 15 bases sitting between them. Looked up from germline, CDR1 is SGDLS and CDR2 is YYNGEE. The CDR3 extends over 14 amino acids. This CDR3 reads CASSPRVRDETQYF. CDR3 DNA sequence: TGTGCCAGCAGCCCCCGTGTGAGGGACGAGACCCAGTACTTC.

J is TRBJ2-7 and V is TRBV5-1, with D possibly matching TRBD1 (5 bases). The CDR3 is 15 residues long. From germline, CDR1 is SGHRS and CDR2 YFSETQ. Trimming took 6 bases from V and 4 from J, leaving 20 bases between them. CDR3 nucleotides: TGCGCCAGCAACCCTGGACAAGGTATAGCTTACGAGCAGTACTTC. This codes for CASNPGQGIAYEQYF. Looking up the rest from reference TRBV5-1 and TRBJ2-7 gives the full variable domain: KAGVTQTPRYLIKTRGQQVTLSCSPISGHRSVSWYQQTPGQGLQFLFEYFSETQRNKGNFPGRFSGRQFSNSRSEMNVSTLELGDSALYLCASNPGQGIAYEQYFGPGTRLTVT.

V gene TRBV18 combines with J gene TRBJ2-3; 9 nucleotides line up with TRBD1. Trimming took 6 bases from V and 6 from J; bases not matched to a gene: 7. CDR3 length: 14 residues. The germline CDR1 and CDR2 sequences are KGHSH and LQKENI. In nucleotides, the CDR3 is TGTGCCAGCTCGCCGGGACAGGGCCCGGATACGCAGTATTTT. Protein product: CASSPGQGPDTQYF. The full variable domain, rest sourced from reference TRBV18 and TRBJ2-3, is NAGVMQNPRHLVRRRGQEARLRCSPMKGHSHVYWYRQLPEEGLKFMVYLQKENIIDESGMPKERFSAEFPKEGPSILRIQQVVRGDSAAYFCASSPGQGPDTQYFGPGTRLTVL.

The chain combines TRBV5-1 with TRBJ2-7, with TRBD2 matching over 9 bases. This CDR3 spans 14 amino acids. Germline CDR1 SGHRS, CDR2 YFSETQ. After removal of 3 bases from V and 4 bases from J, the junction contained 5 bases not matched to a gene. Here the CDR3 DNA reads TGCGCCAGCAGCTCGACTAGCGGATCATACGAGCAGTACTTC. Residues: CASSSTSGSYEQYF.

This chain joins TRBV6-2 or TRBV6-3 and TRBJ2-4; D ambiguous. This CDR3 comprises 16 residues. Germline lookup yields CDR1 MNHEY and CDR2 SVGEGT. V lost 0 bases and J 3 bases, leaving 12 bases between the germline ends. This chain's CDR3 is CASSYSMGSGKNIQYF. CDR3 sequence (DNA): TGTGCCAGCAGTTACTCGATGGGGTCGGGCAAAAACATTCAGTACTTC.